This record looks at one T cell receptor beta chain sequence and its context. Its cognate antigen is unknown. This specimen belongs to a study of vaccination effects on CD4 cells after COVID-19. Overall study context: Post-vaccine draws lagged the second dose by a median of 72 days.

The ViraFEST assay expanded antigen-specific CD4+ T cells with viral peptide pools before sequencing. Cells that had been cultured for ten to eleven days were the source of isolated CD4+ T cells. Each participant received a vaccine that was either BNT162b2 or mRNA-1273, given as two doses. Using immunoSEQ multiplex PCR, the repertoire was profiled, and TCRdb retains in-frame clones only, with some absent. The sample includes some 69,000 clones, about 67% of them seen just once. The sample consisted of CD4+ T cells from PBMCs cultured with HCoV-229E spike peptides, taken after COVID-19 vaccination. This clonotype originated in a human donor who received a COVID-19 vaccine.

CDR3 protein: CASSYTGRGNTIYF. CDR3 bases: TGTGCCAGCAGTTACACAGGTCGTGGAAACACCATATATTTT. This rearrangement joins TRBV6-5 to TRBJ1-3, with D possibly being TRBD1 (5 bases). The CDR3 contains 14 residues. V was pared by 2 bases and J by 3 bases, with 8 bases between. The germline gives CDR1 MNHEY, CDR2 SVGAGI.